The rows below give T cell receptor beta chains drawn from one sample of a study of cytomegalovirus exposure and HLA in healthy donors. Clones were sequenced by immunoSEQ multiplex PCR, and TCRdb holds only the in-frame ones, with some missing. The table has 120,000 or so clones, 70% to 80% seen once. The sequenced sample consisted of PBMCs. The receptor source for this set is a man in his forties or fifties in good health and CMV-seropositive. Both conserved end residues are part of each CDR3. Each record gives: J gene, D gene, V gene, clone size, CDR3 DNA, CDR3 protein. D genes are given only for firm matches. Only part of the rows carry a size: once, few, many, or a class if the clone is expanded.

>TRBJ2-7|.|TRBV28|.
TGTGCCAGCAGTCCCCCGCGGCTAGACTACGAGCAGTACTTC
CASSPPRLDYEQYF
>TRBJ2-3|.|TRBV9|.
TGTGCCAGCAGCGGAGCGCCAGATACGCAGTATTTT
CASSGAPDTQYF
>TRBJ2-7|TRBD1|TRBV7-9|few
TGTGCCAGCAGCTTAATCGGACAGGGTACGTCCGACGAGCAGTACTTC
CASSLIGQGTSDEQYF
>TRBJ2-1|.|TRBV7-3|few
TGTGCCAGCAGCCCTGCGGTGGGCAGGGGAGTCTTCAATGAGCAGTTCTTC
CASSPAVGRGVFNEQFF
>TRBJ1-4|.|TRBV28|once
TGTGCCAGCAGTTTGTGGTCCCAGGGGCCCGCTAATGAAAAACTGTTTTTT
CASSLWSQGPANEKLFF
>TRBJ1-4|TRBD1|TRBV2|few
TGTGCCAGCAGTTCTGACAGGGGGGACGAAAAACTGTTTTTT
CASSSDRGDEKLFF
>TRBJ2-1|.|TRBV6-5|.
TGTGCCAGCAGCGGCCTGTTAGCCGAGCAGTTCTTC
CASSGLLAEQFF
>TRBJ1-6|.|TRBV2|few
TGTGCCAGCAGCATCGTAGGACAGTTGAATTCACCCCTCCACTTT
CASSIVGQLNSPLHF
>TRBJ2-5|TRBD2|TRBV7-9|.
TGTGCCAGCAGCCCTAGCGGGAGTAAAGAGACCCAGTACTTC
CASSPSGSKETQYF
>TRBJ2-3|TRBD2|TRBV5-1|.
TGCGCCAGCAGCTTGGATCTAGCGGGGGGCCGCGGCGATACGCAGTATTTT
CASSLDLAGGRGDTQYF
>TRBJ2-1|.|TRBV7-9|.
TGTGCCAGCAGCTCCCAGCGGGTCCCGCCTAATGAGCAGTTCTTC
CASSSQRVPPNEQFF
>TRBJ2-5|.|TRBV5-1|.
TGCGCCAGCAGCTCCCAGACCAGCGGGGAGACCCAGTACTTC
CASSSQTSGETQYF
>TRBJ2-5|TRBD2|TRBV5-1|.
TGCGCCAGCAGCGAGCTAAGGACTAGCGGGAGGGAGACCCAGTACTTC
CASSELRTSGRETQYF
>TRBJ1-5|TRBD1|TRBV19|.
TGTGCCAGTAGTAACCGGGGACAGGGGCCCCCGGGTTTGCAGCCCCAGCATTTT
CASSNRGQGPPGLQPQHF
>TRBJ1-3|.|TRBV5-1|few
TGCGCCAGCAGCTTGGCCAGCTCTGGAAACACCATATATTTT
CASSLASSGNTIYF
>TRBJ2-7|TRBD1|TRBV4-2|.
TGTGCCAGCAGCCAAGATTCAGGACAGGGGACCTACGAGCAGTACTTC
CASSQDSGQGTYEQYF
>TRBJ1-2|TRBD1|TRBV5-4|.
TGTGCCAGCAGCTCTTCAGGGGGGCGGGAAGGCTACACCTTC
CASSSSGGREGYTF
>TRBJ2-7|TRBD2|TRBV29-1|.
TGCAGCGTTGAATTAGCGGGGGAAAACTCCTACGAGCAGTACTTC
CSVELAGENSYEQYF
>TRBJ2-5|TRBD2|TRBV5-1|.
TGCGCCAGCAGCACCGGACTAGCGGGGGTTGAGACCCAGTACTTC
CASSTGLAGVETQYF
>TRBJ1-1|TRBD1|TRBV7-2|.
TGTGCCAGCAGCTTAGCAGGGGGCCCTGAAGCTTTCTTT
CASSLAGGPEAFF
>TRBJ1-1|TRBD1|TRBV5-1|.
TGCGCCAGCAGGGATCTATACAGGGGTGGCACTGAAGCTTTCTTT
CASRDLYRGGTEAFF
>TRBJ1-5|.|TRBV13|few
TGTGCCAGCAGCTGGGGGCGTCAGCCCCAGCATTTT
CASSWGRQPQHF
>TRBJ2-1|TRBD2|TRBV6-5|.
TGTGCCAGCAGTTACGGGGGGGACTACAATGAGCAGTTCTTC
CASSYGGDYNEQFF
>TRBJ2-5|TRBD2|TRBV5-1|few
TGCGCCAGCAGCACCAGACTAGCTGTGGAGACCCAGTACTTC
CASSTRLAVETQYF
>TRBJ2-4|TRBD1|TRBV11-2|.
TGTGCCAGCGAAGGGACAGGGGAGGGCAAAAACATTCAGTACTTC
CASEGTGEGKNIQYF
>TRBJ1-4|.|TRBV5-1|few
TGCGCCAGCAGCCTGGGTTCGGGGGAAAAACTGTTTTTT
CASSLGSGEKLFF
>TRBJ2-7|TRBD1|TRBV27|large
TGTGCCAGCCAAACCGGGACAGGGGTTGGGGAGCAGTACTTC
CASQTGTGVGEQYF
>TRBJ2-7|.|TRBV7-8|.
TGTGCCAGCAGCCTCAACCCGGGACAAGCCTACGAGCAGTACTTC
CASSLNPGQAYEQYF
>TRBJ1-2|TRBD1|TRBV7-9|.
TGTGCCAGCAGCAGACAGGGTTGGAACTATGGCTACACCTTC
CASSRQGWNYGYTF
>TRBJ2-2|TRBD2|TRBV2|once
TGTGCCTCTCAGGGACGCATAATGAGCGGGGAGCCGTTTTTT
CASQGRIMSGEPFF
>TRBJ2-1|.|TRBV5-1|.
TGCGCCAGCAGCTTGGCGGGAGATAACTACAATGAGCAGTTCTTC
CASSLAGDNYNEQFF
>TRBJ2-1|TRBD1|TRBV19|.
TGTGCCAGTAGTATGAACAGGGGAATCATTTACAATGAGCAGTTCTTC
CASSMNRGIIYNEQFF
>TRBJ1-1|.|TRBV6-5|.
TGTGCCACCTACGGAGGACGGCCGAACACTGAAGCTTTCTTT
CATYGGRPNTEAFF
>TRBJ1-2|TRBD1|TRBV30|few
TGTGCCTGGAGTGTTGGAGGACAGGGGGATGGCTACACCTTC
CAWSVGGQGDGYTF
>TRBJ2-7|.|TRBV27|.
TGTGCCAGCAGTTTAACTAGCTTCAGCGACGAGCAGTACTTC
CASSLTSFSDEQYF
>TRBJ2-5|.|TRBV4-1|.
TGCGCCAGCAGCGCGCCGTCTAGGAGAGAGACCCAGTACTTC
CASSAPSRRETQYF
>TRBJ1-2|TRBD1|TRBV7-9|few
TGTGCCAGCAGTCTAGGGGGCGCTTATGGCTACACCTTC
CASSLGGAYGYTF
>TRBJ2-7|.|TRBV28|.
TGTGCCAGCAGTTTGAATTGGCAGGGCGACTCCTACGAGCAGTACTTC
CASSLNWQGDSYEQYF
>TRBJ2-4|TRBD1|TRBV19|once
TGTGCCAGTAGTTTTCAAGTGGGACAGGGAAAAAACATTCAGTACTTC
CASSFQVGQGKNIQYF
>TRBJ2-2|TRBD1|TRBV5-1|.
TGCGCCAGCAGCCTGGGGACAGGGGGAATCGGGGAGCTGTTTTTT
CASSLGTGGIGELFF
>TRBJ1-6|.|TRBV19|.
TGTGCCAGTAACGGGGTGGTGTATAATTCACCCCTCCACTTT
CASNGVVYNSPLHF
>TRBJ2-7|.|TRBV6-5|.
TGTGCCAGTAGTTTCAAGCAGAAGGCGGCATACGAGCAGTACTTC
CASSFKQKAAYEQYF
>TRBJ2-6|.|TRBV27|.
TGTGCCAGCAGTTGGGCAAATGGGGCCAACGTCCTGACTTTC
CASSWANGANVLTF
>TRBJ2-7|TRBD2|TRBV27|.
TGTGCCAGCAGTTTAGGGCTAGCGGGAGTCGAGCAGTACTTC
CASSLGLAGVEQYF
>TRBJ2-7|.|TRBV10-3|.
TGTGCCATCAGTCGGGACTTTCTAATCTACGAGCAGTACTTC
CAISRDFLIYEQYF
>TRBJ1-2|TRBD1|TRBV10-3|few
TGTGCCACGACGGACAGGGGGGACTATGGCTACACCTTC
CATTDRGDYGYTF
>TRBJ1-6|TRBD1|TRBV5-1|.
TGCGCCAGCAGCTCGGGACAGGGCTTTTCTGCAGGCTATTCACCCCTCCACTTT
CASSSGQGFSAGYSPLHF
>TRBJ2-5|TRBD2|TRBV19|.
TGTGCCAGTAGTAGATCAGCGGGGAACCAAGAGACCCAGTACTTC
CASSRSAGNQETQYF
>TRBJ2-3|TRBD2|TRBV11-3|.
TGTGCCAGCAGCCCCGGACTAGCGGGAGTAGATACGCAGTATTTT
CASSPGLAGVDTQYF
>TRBJ1-1|TRBD1|TRBV19|.
TGTGCCAGTAGTATGGGGACAGGGGGGCCCAGTGAAGCTTTCTTT
CASSMGTGGPSEAFF
>TRBJ1-4|TRBD1|TRBV29-1|.
TGCAGCGTTGGGACCCGGGACAGGGTTTCTGAAAAACTGTTTTTT
CSVGTRDRVSEKLFF
>TRBJ2-5|TRBD2|TRBV11-2|.
TGTGCCAGCAGCTTAAGCGGGAGGGAGACCCAGTACTTC
CASSLSGRETQYF
>TRBJ2-3|TRBD1|TRBV6-5|.
TGTGGCAGCGAGGTCGGACAGGGCACAGATACGCAGTATTTT
CGSEVGQGTDTQYF
>TRBJ2-3|TRBD2|TRBV19|.
TGTGCCAGTAGTCCCGGGACTAGCGGGAGGTCCCGAAACACAGATACGCAGTATTTT
CASSPGTSGRSRNTDTQYF
>TRBJ2-5|.|TRBV4-3|.
TGCGCCAGCAGCCAATCTCGGGAGCCCGCGTCGGAGACCCAGTACTTC
CASSQSREPASETQYF
>TRBJ2-7|.|TRBV5-1|.
TGCGCCAGCAGCTGGAGGGAGTCCTACGAGCAGTACTTC
CASSWRESYEQYF